The present entry profiles one T cell receptor beta chain with its context. What it binds is not known. This sample is part of a study of blood T cells in healthy people across ages. Trimming took off 0 bases at V and 1 base at J, with 9 bases between the two ends. This CDR3 has 14 amino acids. The germline gives CDR1 DFQATT, CDR2 SNEGSKA (reference sequence). Total RNA amounts of at least 6 micrograms were extracted per sample. The authors ran a second PCR of about 6 to 12 cycles using a sample-barcoded 5' primer and a J-beta primer mix. TCRdb reprocessed the 5' RACE reads via MiXCR and lists one record per CDR3 protein. There are about 830,000 distinct CDR3 sequences in the sample; roughly 50% occur only once, and about 20% lies in the top ten. Study outcomes and limitations: No conclusive comparison of naive versus antigen-experienced cells was possible with unsorted PBMCs.

The chain carries TRBV20-1 and TRBJ1-1; a possible D gene is TRBD1 (5 bases). The sequenced material came from blood. The TCR sequence derives from a young man in good health. The CDR3 loop reads CSARDAGTNTEAFF. As DNA, the CDR3 is TGCAGTGCTAGAGATGCAGGGACGAACACTGAAGCTTTCTTT.